The clone carrying this TCR beta chain was seen many times. For the diagnoses, clinical symptoms, serum thyroxine and TRAb, thyroid ultrasound and orbital computed tomography were used. The PBMCs studied were ones that came from roughly 11 ml fresh peripheral blood. The source of the sample is a study of T cells in Graves' hyperthyroidism and ophthalmopathy. Researchers took RNA transcripts and amplified the TCR beta CDR3 regions from them. RT-PCR in the first round (using the HTBI primer set) targeted the TCR CDR3. MiXCR, run by TCRdb on the multiplex PCR reads, gives a single entry per CDR3 protein. Altogether under 650,000 distinct CDR3 sequences are present, roughly 17% being singletons, with the ten largest covering 3.8%. This CDR3 comprises 17 residues. V dropped 0 bases and J dropped 7; count of bases not matched to a gene: 11. Germline values: CDR1 SGHNT, CDR2 YENEEA.

This TCR was sampled from a woman between 25 and 40 years old with Graves' hyperthyroidism. Sequencing was carried out using blood. The rearrangement joins TRBV11-3 to TRBJ2-1, with 8 bases lining up with TRBD2. For the CDR3, the DNA is TGTGCCAGCAGCTTAGAACGCCGTCGACTAGCGAGGAATGAGCAGTTCTTC. Protein product: CASSLERRRLARNEQFF. The full variable domain, its missing parts supplied by reference TRBV11-3 and TRBJ2-1, is EAGVVQSPRYKIIEKKQPVAFWCNPISGHNTLYWYLQNLGQGPELLIRYENEEAVDDSQLPKDRFSAERLKGVDSTLKIQPAELGDSAVYLCASSLERRRLARNEQFFGPGTRLTVL.